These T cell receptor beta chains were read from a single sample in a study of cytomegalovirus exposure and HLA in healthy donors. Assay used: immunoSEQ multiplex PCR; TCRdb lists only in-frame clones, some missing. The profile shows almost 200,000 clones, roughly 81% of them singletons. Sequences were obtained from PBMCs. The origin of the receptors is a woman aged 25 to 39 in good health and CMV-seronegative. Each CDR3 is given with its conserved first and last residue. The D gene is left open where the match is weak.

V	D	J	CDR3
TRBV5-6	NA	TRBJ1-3	CASSFRNTIYF
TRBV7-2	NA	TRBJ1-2	CASSQEALANYGYTF
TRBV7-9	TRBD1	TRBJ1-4	CASSLTGTVNEKLFF
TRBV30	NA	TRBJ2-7	CAWSAPPGKTYEQYF
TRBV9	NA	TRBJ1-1	CASSRGEGTEAFF
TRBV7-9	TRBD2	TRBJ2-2	CARSLAANTGELFF
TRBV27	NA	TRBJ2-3	CASSLGQGGEYF
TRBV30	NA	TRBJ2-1	CAWSGYSYNEQFF
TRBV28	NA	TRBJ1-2	CASSTPEREGGYTF
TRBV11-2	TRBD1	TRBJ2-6	CASSPTGALSGANVLTF
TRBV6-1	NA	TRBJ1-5	CASSGPGGANQPQHF
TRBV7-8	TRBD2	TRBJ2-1	CASSGGLAGGPPYNEQFF
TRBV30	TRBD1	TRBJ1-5	CAWSGQGGQPQHF